This T cell receptor (beta chain) was found in a study of blood T cell repertoires in COVID-19. Study overall: Acute and convalescent COVID-19 samples came from the United States, Italy and Spain. PBMCs, B-cell-depleted T cells, or T cells were the source of the cDNA or gDNA that made up the material.

Produced via immunoSEQ multiplex PCR; TCRdb's table is partial and in-frame only. The data show some 250,000 clones, approximately 78% seen once. This CDR3 contains 14 residues. V gave up 6 bases and J gave up 5 bases, with 16 bases separating them. CDR1 and CDR2 from the germline V gene are KGHSH and LQKENI. The rearrangement uses TRBV18 and TRBJ2-5; D may be TRBD2 (5 bases). This receptor was identified in a woman aged 55 to 70 with active or convalescent COVID-19. Specimen: peripheral blood. The CDR3 here is CASSFLRGSETQYF. The CDR3 nucleotides read TGTGCCAGCTCCTTCCTTCGGGGTTCCGAGACCCAGTACTTC. Filled out from reference TRBV18 and TRBJ2-5, the complete variable domain reads NAGVMQNPRHLVRRRGQEARLRCSPMKGHSHVYWYRQLPEEGLKFMVYLQKENIIDESGMPKERFSAEFPKEGPSILRIQQVVRGDSAAYFCASSFLRGSETQYFGPGTRLLVL.